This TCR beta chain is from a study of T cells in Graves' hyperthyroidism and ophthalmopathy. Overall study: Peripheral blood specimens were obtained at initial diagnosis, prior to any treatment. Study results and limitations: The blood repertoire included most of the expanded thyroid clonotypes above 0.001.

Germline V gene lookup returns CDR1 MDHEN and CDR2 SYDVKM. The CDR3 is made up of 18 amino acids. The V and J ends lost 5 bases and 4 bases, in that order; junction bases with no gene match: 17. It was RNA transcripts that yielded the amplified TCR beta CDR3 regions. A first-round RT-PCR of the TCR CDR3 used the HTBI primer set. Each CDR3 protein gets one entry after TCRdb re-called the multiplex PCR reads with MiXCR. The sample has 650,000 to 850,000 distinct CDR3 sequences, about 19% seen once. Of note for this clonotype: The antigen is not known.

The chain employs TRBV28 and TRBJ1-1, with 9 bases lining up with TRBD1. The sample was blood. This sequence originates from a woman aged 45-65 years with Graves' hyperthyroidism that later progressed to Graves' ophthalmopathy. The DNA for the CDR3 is TGTGCCAGCAGTCCCCCCGCCCCGACAGGGGGGTTTAGCACTGAAGCTTTCTTT. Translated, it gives CASSPPAPTGGFSTEAFF.